This T cell receptor beta chain was recorded in a study of OX40 agonist ivuxolimab in advanced cancers. Across the study: Every 2 weeks, patients received ivuxolimab intravenously, dosed at 0.01 to 10 mg/kg.

Clones were sequenced by immunoSEQ multiplex PCR, and TCRdb holds only the in-frame ones, with some missing. The sample comprises tens of thousands of clones, around 91% of which are singletons, and around 0.4% rests with the top ten. Trimming removed 4 bases at V and 0 bases at J, with 20 bases between. The germline gives CDR1 SGHKS, CDR2 YYEKEE (reference sequence). The CDR3 length is 17 residues. The TCR was taken from an adult with an advanced solid tumor such as melanoma, head and neck, liver or kidney cancer. The specimen comprised CD4+ or CD8+ T cells sorted from blood, sampled in a trial of the OX40 agonist ivuxolimab. The chain recombines TRBV5-5 with TRBJ2-7, with D possibly TRBD2 on 5 matching bases. The CDR3 spells CASSPMVVSGISYEQYF. The CDR3 coding sequence is TGTGCCAGCAGCCCGATGGTCGTGAGCGGAATCTCCTACGAGCAGTACTTC.